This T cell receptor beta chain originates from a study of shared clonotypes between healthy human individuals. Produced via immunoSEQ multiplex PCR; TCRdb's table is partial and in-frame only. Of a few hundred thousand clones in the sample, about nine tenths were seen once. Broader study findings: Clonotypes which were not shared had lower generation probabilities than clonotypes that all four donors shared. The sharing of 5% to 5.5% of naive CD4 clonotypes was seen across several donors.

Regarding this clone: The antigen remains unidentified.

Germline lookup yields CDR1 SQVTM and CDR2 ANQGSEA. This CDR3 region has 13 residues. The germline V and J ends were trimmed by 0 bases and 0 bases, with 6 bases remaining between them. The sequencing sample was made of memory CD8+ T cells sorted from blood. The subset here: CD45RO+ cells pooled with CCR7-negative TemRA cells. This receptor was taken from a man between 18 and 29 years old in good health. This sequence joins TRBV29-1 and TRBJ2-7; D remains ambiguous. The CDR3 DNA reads TGCAGCGTTGAAGACCCCGGCTCCTACGAGCAGTACTTC. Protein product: CSVEDPGSYEQYF.